Below, 27 T cell receptor gamma chains from the same sample are listed, as sequenced in a study of γδ T cells in repeated Plasmodium falciparum infection. Flow sorting of PBMC yielded separate Vgamma9/Vdelta2+ and Vdelta2-negative gammadelta T cell populations for bulk repertoire analysis. TCRdb re-called the multiplex PCR reads through CATT. The sample lists roughly 24,000 gamma-chain clones; around 2.9% were seen once. Source material: gamma-delta T cells from blood. The receptors come from a pool of human donors (malaria-infected and uninfected, not separated).

Ten or more counts support this clone. This DNA's translation and the protein TCRdb lists, from a much larger clone, do not match at residue 6, likely due to a read error; the protein shown is translated from the DNA. The chain carries TRGV4 and TRGJ1 or TRGJ2. Assignment of the J gene here rests on matching the DNA to germline, because TCRdb gives none. Germline V gene data show CDR1 as EGSTGY and CDR2 as YDSYTSSV. CDR3 size: 14 residues. With V trimmed by 3 bases and J by 4 bases, 9 bases remained unmatched. In DNA form, the CDR3 reads TGTGCCACCTGGGATAGGCCTGGATATTATAAGAAACTCTTT. Translation: CATWDRPGYYKKLF.

This clone appeared many times. V usage is TRGV9 and J usage is TRGJ1 or TRGJ2. The length of the CDR3 is 13 residues. The germline V gene has CDR1 GITISATS and CDR2 ISYDGTV (reference sequence). The V and J ends lost 0 bases and 6 bases, in that order; junction bases with no gene match: 5. The CDR3 region has the DNA TGTGCCTTGTGGGAGGTGCCTTGTTATAAGAAACTCTTT. This encodes CALWEVPCYKKLF.

This clone was counted between two and nine times. This sequence is one base from a far larger clone and is likely a read error. No DNA is shown, since the ends of the CDR3 on it are uncertain; the CDR3 is the one TCRdb lists. The V gene is TRGV9, but the J gene lacks a call. The germline CDR1 and CDR2 sequences are GITISATS and ISYDGTV (reference sequence). The CDR3 is 35 residues long, ends included. This CDR3 reads CALWEARADRIIIRNSLAVEQHLLSQVSIGRIQHF.

This clone has a count of ten or more. With a far larger clone one base away, a read error is the likely cause. It is unclear where the CDR3 begins or ends on the DNA, so no DNA is shown, and the CDR3 is as TCRdb lists it. Other DNA sequences in this sample translate to the same CDR3. The J segment was not called; the V segment is TRGV5. A total of 32 residues make up the CDR3, ends included. CDR1 is VINAFY and CDR2 is YDVSNSKD in the germline V gene. This CDR3 is CATWDRRRIIRNSLAVEQHWLSQVSIGRIQHF.

The sample holds many counts of this clone. A read error is likely here: a far larger clone is one base away. The same CDR3 is also encoded by other DNA sequences in this sample. The CDR3 region has the DNA TGTGCCTTGTGGGAGGTTACTAGAACCTATTATAAGAAGCTCTTT. Its protein is CALWEVTRTYYKKLF. The V segment is TRGV9, and no J call was made. Germline CDR1 and CDR2: GITISATS and ISYDGTV (reference sequence). This CDR3 comprises 15 residues.

Only a few counts were recorded for this clone. This DNA translates differently at residue 7 from the TCRdb protein, which is that of a much larger clone; a read error is likely, and the protein shown is the DNA's own translation. This chain uses TRGV2 with TRGJ1 or TRGJ2. The ends lost 0 bases at V and 2 bases at J; junction bases unmatched: 7. There are 15 residues in the CDR3. Germline CDR1 is EGSNGY and CDR2 is YDSYNSKV. The DNA for the CDR3 is TGTGCCACCTGGGACGGGGCGCGCCATTATTATAAGAAACTCTTT. Its translation is CATWDGARHYYKKLF.

With respect to this clone: A read error likely explains why the TCRdb protein, taken from a much larger clone, differs from this DNA's translation at residue 11; the protein shown is translated from the DNA. The chain employs TRGV2 and TRGJP1. The J gene is not listed in TCRdb, so it was assigned here from a DNA match to germline. The CDR3 is made up of 18 amino acids. CDR1 is EGSNGY and CDR2 is YDSYNSKV in the germline V gene. J was trimmed by 3 bases and V by 8 bases; bases with no gene match: 21. The DNA for the CDR3 is TGTGCCACCTCCCAGATGGCTCTTAAATATCCCACTGGTTGGTTCAAGATATTT. It translates to CATSQMALKYPTGWFKIF.

This clone was found many times. Since a much larger clone is just one base distant, this may be a read error. V gene TRGV4 combines with J gene TRGJP1. The J gene comes from matching the DNA to germline here; TCRdb lacks it. Germline CDR1 EGSTGY, CDR2 YDSYTSSV. The CDR3 length is 12 residues. The junction had 4 bases not matched to a gene; V was cut back by 4 bases and J by 8 bases. The CDR3 DNA sequence: TGTGCCACCTGGGAGGGAGGTTGGTTCAAGATATTT. This codes for CATWEGGWFKIF.

This clone was found a few times. The TCRdb protein, from a much larger clone, departs from this DNA's translation at residue 7, likely by read error; the protein shown derives from the DNA. The chain joins TRGV9 to TRGJP. Looked up from germline, CDR1 is GITISATS and CDR2 is ISYDGTV (reference sequence). With V trimmed by 11 bases and J by 7 bases, 23 bases remained unmatched. The CDR3 has 19 residues. The CDR3 region has the DNA TGTGCCTGCAGCGGGAGTGTAAGGGGAGGCGAGTTGGGCAAAAAAATCAAGGTATTT. This gives the protein CACSGSVRGGELGKKIKVF.

This clone came up many times. A far bigger clonotype differs at one base, so this is likely a read error. This sample also contains other DNA sequences that code for the same CDR3. V gene TRGV9 combines with J gene TRGJP. CDR3 length: 15 residues. CDR1 and CDR2 from the germline V gene are GITISATS and ISYDGTV (reference sequence). Here the CDR3 DNA reads TGTGCCTTGTGGGAGGTTGAGTTGGGTAAAAAAATCAAGGTATTT. Protein product: CALWEVELGKKIKVF.

This clone was detected a few times. TCRdb's listed protein matches a much larger clone and diverges from this DNA's translation at residue 10, likely through a read error; the protein shown comes from the DNA. V and J are TRGV8 and TRGJ1 or TRGJ2. TCRdb is silent on the J gene; assignment here came from matching the DNA to germline. The V gene's germline CDR1 is VENAVY and CDR2 YDSYNSRV. The CDR3 is made up of 13 amino acids. This chain's CDR3 is CATWDDNYYEKLF. The CDR3 DNA sequence: TGTGCCACCTGGGATGACAATTATTATGAGAAACTCTTT.

The CDR3 is CATWEKNYYKELF. CDR3 bases: TGTGCCACCTGGGAAAAGAATTATTATAAGGAGCTCTTT. The V gene is given as TRGV8, and no J gene call is available. CDR3 length: 13 residues. The V gene's germline CDR1 is VENAVY and CDR2 YDSYNSRV.

There are a few counts of this clone. TCRdb's protein for this DNA is that of a much larger clone and differs from the translation at residue 11, likely a read error; the protein shown is the DNA translation. J is TRGJP2 and V is TRGV9. The J gene was missing in TCRdb and was found by matching the end of the DNA to germline. The CDR3 is 14 amino acids. Germline V gene lookup returns CDR1 GITISATS and CDR2 ISYDGTV (reference sequence). The CDR3 protein is CALWEYSSDWTKTF. The DNA for the CDR3 is TGTGCCTTGTGGGAGTATAGTAGTGATTGGACCAAGACGTTT.

The V gene is TRGV9, the J gene TRGJP. Matching the DNA to germline supplied the J gene, which TCRdb does not give. In germline, CDR1 is GITISATS, CDR2 ISYDGTV (reference sequence). The CDR3 has 15 residues. V shed 4 bases and J 17 bases; nucleotides not matched to a gene: 14. The CDR3 DNA is TGTGCCTTGTGGGAACCAAGAGTTGGGCAAAAAATCAAGGTATTT. Its protein is CALWEPRVGQKIKVF.

This clone has just a few counts. J is TRGJ1 or TRGJ2 and V is TRGV2. The J gene, missing from TCRdb, was assigned here through DNA to germline matching. In germline, CDR1 is EGSNGY, CDR2 YDSYNSKV. This CDR3 has 14 amino acids. V trimming: 2 bases; J trimming: 8 bases; junction bases outside the gene matches: 12. CDR3 residues: CATWDDTSSHKKLF. The CDR3 DNA reads TGTGCCACCTGGGACGACACTTCGTCCCATAAGAAACTCTTT.

For this clone: TCRdb has a much larger clone's protein, which differs at residue 10 from the translation of this DNA, likely because of a read error; what is shown is the protein translated from the DNA. V is TRGV4 and J is TRGJ1 or TRGJ2. Germline matching of the DNA provided the J gene here, since TCRdb leaves it blank. The CDR3 loop spans 13 amino acids. Germline values: CDR1 EGSTGY, CDR2 YDSYTSSV. The CDR3: CATWEKRYYEKLF. Written as DNA, the CDR3 is TGTGCCACCTGGGAAAAGAGATATTATGAGAAACTCTTT.

Notes on this clone: Given a much more abundant clone one base away, this may be a read error. Other DNA sequences in this sample translate to the same CDR3. The chain links TRGV2 to TRGJ1 or TRGJ2. Germline matching of the DNA provided the J gene here, since TCRdb leaves it blank. In germline, CDR1 is EGSNGY, CDR2 YDSYNSKV. V lost 0 bases to trimming and J lost 7 bases; unmatched junction nucleotides: 15. The CDR3 sequence is 16 residues long. This CDR3 reads CATWDGLEFLGYKKLF. CDR3 DNA sequence: TGTGCCACCTGGGACGGGCTGGAGTTCTTGGGGTATAAGAAACTCTTT.

This clone has more than one count but fewer than ten. TCRdb assigns this DNA the protein of a much larger clone, which departs from its translation at residue 5; this likely reflects a read error, and the protein shown comes from translating the DNA. The chain employs TRGV9 and TRGJ1 or TRGJ2. The J gene is not listed in TCRdb, so it was assigned here from a DNA match to germline. CDR3 size: 14 residues. Germline V gives CDR1 GITISATS, CDR2 ISYDGTV (reference sequence). J lost 3 bases, V lost 5 bases, and 10 bases had no gene match. The CDR3 nucleotides read TGTGCCTTGTGGGGGGTCACCTCTTATTATAAGAAACTCTTT. Residues: CALWGVTSYYKKLF.

This clone came up a few times. For this DNA, TCRdb reports the protein of a much larger clone, which diverges at residue 9, most likely from a read error; the protein presented here is translated directly from the DNA. The chain combines TRGV2 with TRGJ1 or TRGJ2. Because TCRdb records no J gene, it was assigned here through a match of the DNA to germline. Germline-derived CDR1 and CDR2 are EGSNGY and YDSYNSKV. This CDR3 contains 14 residues. V shed 0 bases and J 6 bases; nucleotides not matched to a gene: 8. The CDR3 DNA reads TGTGCCACCTGGGACGGGCCTCGGAGTTATAAGAAACTCTTT. Translated, it gives CATWDGPRSYKKLF.

Remarks on this clone: With only one base between it and a far larger clone, this is likely a read error. The CDR3 loop reads CATWDSARGLYKKLF. The DNA for the CDR3 is TGCGCCACCTGGGACTCAGCACGCGGGTTGTATAAGAAACTCTTT. The chain recombines TRGV3 with TRGJ1 or TRGJ2. The CDR3 sequence is 15 residues long. Germline V gene data show CDR1 as VTNTFY and CDR2 as YDVSTARD (reference sequence).

In its sample, this clone was seen a few times. The likely explanation is a read error, given a far larger clone one base away. Different DNA sequences within this sample yield the same CDR3. The DNA of the CDR3 is TGTGCCTTGTGGCGACGTTCGAATTATTATAAGAAACTCTTT. Protein: CALWRRSNYYKKLF. This chain joins TRGV9 and TRGJ1 or TRGJ2. TCRdb lists no J gene, so it was determined here by aligning the DNA to germline. The V gene end was trimmed by 6 bases and the J gene end by 0 bases; junction bases not matched to a gene: 8. CDR1 and CDR2 (germline): GITISATS, ISYDGTV (reference sequence). The CDR3 is 14 amino acids.

This clone was seen repeatedly, ten times or more. Given a far larger clone just one base away, this is likely a sequencing read error. Other DNA sequences of this sample code for an identical CDR3. For the V gene the call is TRGV9; the J gene has no call. The length of the CDR3 is 17 residues. The germline V gene has CDR1 GITISATS and CDR2 ISYDGTV (reference sequence). CDR3 residues: CALWEVLQELGKKIKVF. DNA for the CDR3: TGTGCCTTGTGGGAGGTCCTCCAAGAGTTGGGCAAAAAAATCAAAGTATTT.

This clone occurred many times. The chain combines TRGV2 with TRGJ1 or TRGJ2. The ends lost 5 bases at V and 0 bases at J; junction bases unmatched: 10. Germline values: CDR1 EGSNGY, CDR2 YDSYNSKV. The CDR3 is made up of 15 amino acids. The CDR3 here is CATWVGGSNYYKKLF. DNA for the CDR3: TGTGCCACCTGGGTGGGAGGGTCGAATTATTATAAGAAACTCTTT.

In the case of this clone: With a far larger clone one base away, a read error is the likely cause. The sample has other DNA sequences that encode this CDR3 too. CDR3 DNA: TGTGCCACCTGGGACGGTCTTGTGGGAGAGGGTGATTGGATCAAGACGTTT. Translated, it gives CATWDGLVGEGDWIKTF. The rearrangement joins TRGV4 to TRGJP2. TCRdb lists no J gene, so it was determined here by aligning the DNA to germline. CDR1 and CDR2 (germline): EGSTGY, YDSYTSSV. The CDR3 spans 17 residues. V was pared by 4 bases and J by 6 bases, with 17 bases of the junction left unmatched.

This clone was seen repeatedly, ten times or more. TCRdb's protein for this DNA is that of a much larger clone and differs from the translation at residue 5, likely a read error; the protein shown is the DNA translation. The chain joins TRGV9 to TRGJ1 or TRGJ2. TCRdb leaves out the J gene; it was filled in here by matching the DNA to germline. The V gene end was trimmed by 5 bases and the J gene end by 9 bases; junction bases not matched to a gene: 7. The CDR3 has 11 amino acids. CDR1 and CDR2 from the germline V gene are GITISATS and ISYDGTV (reference sequence). The CDR3 spells CALWGEVKKLF. In DNA form, the CDR3 reads TGTGCCTTGTGGGGCGAAGTTAAGAAACTCTTT.

This clone is termed medium-sized. The V gene is TRGV5, the J gene TRGJ1 or TRGJ2. Trimming cost V 1 base and J 4 bases; bases outside gene matches: 1. The CDR3 loop spans 12 amino acids. Germline CDR1 VINAFY, CDR2 YDVSNSKD. The CDR3 loop is CATWDRYYKKLF. The CDR3 DNA reads TGTGCCACCTGGGACAGATATTATAAGAAACTCTTT.

This clone was seen many times. This DNA translates differently at residue 3 from the TCRdb protein, which is that of a much larger clone; a read error is likely, and the protein shown is the DNA's own translation. The chain combines TRGV9 with TRGJ1 or TRGJ2. From germline, CDR1 is GITISATS and CDR2 ISYDGTV (reference sequence). This CDR3 is built from 13 residues. The CDR3 reads CASWEPLWYKKLF. DNA of the CDR3: TGTGCCTCGTGGGAGCCTTTGTGGTATAAGAAACTCTTT.